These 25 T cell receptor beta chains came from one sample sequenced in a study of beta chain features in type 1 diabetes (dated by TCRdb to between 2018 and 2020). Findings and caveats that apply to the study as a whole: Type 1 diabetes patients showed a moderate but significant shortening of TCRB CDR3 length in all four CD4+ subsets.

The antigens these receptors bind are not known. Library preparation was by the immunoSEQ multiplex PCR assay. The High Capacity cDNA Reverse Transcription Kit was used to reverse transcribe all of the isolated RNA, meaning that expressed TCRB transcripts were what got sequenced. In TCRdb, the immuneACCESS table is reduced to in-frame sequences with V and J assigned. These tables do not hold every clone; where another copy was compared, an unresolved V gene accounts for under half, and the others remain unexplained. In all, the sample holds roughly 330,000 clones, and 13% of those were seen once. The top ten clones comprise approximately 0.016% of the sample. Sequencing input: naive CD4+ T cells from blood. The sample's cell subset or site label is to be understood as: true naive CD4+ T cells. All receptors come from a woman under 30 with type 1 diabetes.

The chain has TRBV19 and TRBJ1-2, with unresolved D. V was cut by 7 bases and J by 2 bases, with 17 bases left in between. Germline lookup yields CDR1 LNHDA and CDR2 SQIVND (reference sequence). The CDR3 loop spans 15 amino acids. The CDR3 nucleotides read TGTGCCAGTAACCGCGCGTTAACAGAAAACTATGGCTACACCTTC. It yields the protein CASNRALTENYGYTF.

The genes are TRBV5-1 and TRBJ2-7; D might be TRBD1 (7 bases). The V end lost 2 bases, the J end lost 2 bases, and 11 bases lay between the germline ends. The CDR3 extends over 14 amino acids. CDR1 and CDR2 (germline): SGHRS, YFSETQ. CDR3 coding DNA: TGCGCCAGCAGCTTAGGAGGGGGCACCTACGAGCAGTACTTC. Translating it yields CASSLGGGTYEQYF.

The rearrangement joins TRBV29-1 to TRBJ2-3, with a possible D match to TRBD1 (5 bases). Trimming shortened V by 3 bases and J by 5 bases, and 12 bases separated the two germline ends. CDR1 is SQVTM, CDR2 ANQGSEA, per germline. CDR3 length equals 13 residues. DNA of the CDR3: TGCAGCGTTGACGGACACGGAATAGATACGCAGTATTTT. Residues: CSVDGHGIDTQYF.

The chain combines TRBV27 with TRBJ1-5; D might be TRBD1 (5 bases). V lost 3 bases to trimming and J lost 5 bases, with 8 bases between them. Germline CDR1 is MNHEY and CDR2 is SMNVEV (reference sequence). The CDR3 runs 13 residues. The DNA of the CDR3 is TGTGCCAGCAGTTTGCAGGGCTATCAGCCCCAGCATTTT. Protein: CASSLQGYQPQHF.

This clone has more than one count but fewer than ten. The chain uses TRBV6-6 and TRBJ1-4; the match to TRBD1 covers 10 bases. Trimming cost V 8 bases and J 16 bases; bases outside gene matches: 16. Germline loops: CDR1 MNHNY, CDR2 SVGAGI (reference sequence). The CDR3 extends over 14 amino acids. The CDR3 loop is CASHQGTGEVGAFF. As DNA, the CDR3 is TGTGCCAGCCACCAAGGGACAGGGGAGGTCGGGGCGTTTTTT.

The CDR3 is CASNPTRRKSYEQYF. CDR3 DNA: TGTGCCAGCAACCCGACCCGGAGAAAATCCTACGAGCAGTACTTC. The V and J genes are TRBV27 and TRBJ2-7, with unresolved D. Germline assignment: CDR1 MNHEY and CDR2 SMNVEV (reference sequence). The CDR3 spans 15 residues. Between the trimmed V and J ends, which lost 7 bases and 1 base, there was a span of 17 bases.

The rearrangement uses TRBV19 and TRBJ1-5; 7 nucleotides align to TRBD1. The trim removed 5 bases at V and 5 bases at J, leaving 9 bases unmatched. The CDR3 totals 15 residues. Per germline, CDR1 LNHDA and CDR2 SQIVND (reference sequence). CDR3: CASSRTGDRDQPQHF. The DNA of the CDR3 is TGTGCCAGTAGTCGTACAGGGGATCGGGATCAGCCCCAGCATTTT. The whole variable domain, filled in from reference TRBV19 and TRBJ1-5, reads DGGITQSPKYLFRKEGQNVTLSCEQNLNHDAMYWYRQDPGQGLRLIYYSQIVNDFQKGDIAEGYSVSREKKESFPLTVTSAQKNPTAFYLCASSRTGDRDQPQHFGDGTRLSIL.

The CDR3 nucleotides read TGCGCCAGCAGCCTCATGGAACTCGCGGGAGAAGATACGCAGTATTTT. Its translation: CASSLMELAGEDTQYF. The chain recombines TRBV4-1 with TRBJ2-3; 7 bases align to TRBD2. This CDR3 has 16 amino acids. From germline, CDR1 is MGHRA and CDR2 YSYEKL. V dropped 4 bases and J dropped 5; count of bases not matched to a gene: 12.

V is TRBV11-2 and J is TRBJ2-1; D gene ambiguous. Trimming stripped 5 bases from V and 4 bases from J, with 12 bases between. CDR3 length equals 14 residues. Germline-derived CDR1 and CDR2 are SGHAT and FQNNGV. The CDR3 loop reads CASSPQNPYNEQFF. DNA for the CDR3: TGTGCCAGCAGCCCCCAGAACCCGTACAATGAGCAGTTCTTC.

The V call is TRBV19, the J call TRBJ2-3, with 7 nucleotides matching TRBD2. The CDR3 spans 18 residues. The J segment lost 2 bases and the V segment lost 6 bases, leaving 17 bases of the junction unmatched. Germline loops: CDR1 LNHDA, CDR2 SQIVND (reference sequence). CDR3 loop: CASRESGMRTPYTDTQYF. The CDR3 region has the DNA TGTGCCAGTAGGGAAAGCGGGATGAGGACACCGTACACAGATACGCAGTATTTT.

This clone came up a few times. The CDR3 coding sequence is TGTGCCAGCGCCGGACAGGTAGAAAACATTCAGTACTTC. Translation gives CASAGQVENIQYF. The V and J genes are TRBV18 and TRBJ2-4; TRBD1 agrees at 7 bases. V lost 8 bases, J lost 5 bases, and 6 bases stayed unmatched. The CDR3 runs 13 residues. From germline, CDR1 is KGHSH and CDR2 LQKENI.

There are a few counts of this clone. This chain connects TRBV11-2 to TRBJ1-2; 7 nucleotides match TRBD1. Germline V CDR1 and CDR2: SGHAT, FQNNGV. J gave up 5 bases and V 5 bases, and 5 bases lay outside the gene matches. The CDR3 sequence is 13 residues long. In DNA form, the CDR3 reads TGTGCCAGCAGCCCCGGACAGGAGTATGGCTACACCTTC. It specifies CASSPGQEYGYTF.

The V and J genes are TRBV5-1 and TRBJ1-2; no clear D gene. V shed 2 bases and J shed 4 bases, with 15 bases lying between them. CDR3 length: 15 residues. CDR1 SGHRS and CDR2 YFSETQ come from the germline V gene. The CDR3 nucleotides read TGCGCCAGCAGCTTAGCCGGGGAGGTCGTCTATGGCTACACCTTC. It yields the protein CASSLAGEVVYGYTF.

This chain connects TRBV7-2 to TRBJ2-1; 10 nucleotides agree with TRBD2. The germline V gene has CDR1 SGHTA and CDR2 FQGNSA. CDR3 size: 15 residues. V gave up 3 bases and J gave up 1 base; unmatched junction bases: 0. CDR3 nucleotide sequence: TGTGCCAGCAGCTTTAGCGGGAGGTCCTACAATGAGCAGTTCTTC. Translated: CASSFSGRSYNEQFF. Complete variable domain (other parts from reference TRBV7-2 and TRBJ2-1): GAGVSQSPSNKVTEKGKDVELRCDPISGHTALYWYRQSLGQGLEFLIYFQGNSAPDKSGLPSDRFSAERTGGSVSTLTIQRTQQEDSAVYLCASSFSGRSYNEQFFGPGTRLTVL.

The chain's CDR3 is CAWAGGSTIYF. For the CDR3, the DNA is TGTGCCTGGGCCGGAGGCTCGACCATATATTTT. The genes are TRBV30 and TRBJ1-3; D call uncertain. Germline lookup yields CDR1 GTSNPN and CDR2 SVGIG (reference sequence). With 5 bases removed from V and 10 bases from J, the gap between germline ends came to 12 bases. The CDR3 contains 11 residues.

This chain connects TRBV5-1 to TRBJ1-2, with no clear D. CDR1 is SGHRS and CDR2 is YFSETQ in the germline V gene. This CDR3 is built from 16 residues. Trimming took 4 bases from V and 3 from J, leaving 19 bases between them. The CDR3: CASSRLDQNIHYGYTF. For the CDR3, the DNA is TGCGCCAGCAGCCGCCTAGATCAGAATATTCACTATGGCTACACCTTC.

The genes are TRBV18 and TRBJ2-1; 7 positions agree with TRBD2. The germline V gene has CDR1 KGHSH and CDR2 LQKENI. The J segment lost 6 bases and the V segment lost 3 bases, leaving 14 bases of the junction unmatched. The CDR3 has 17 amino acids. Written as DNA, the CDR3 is TGTGCCAGCTCACCCACTAGCGCACGTTGGGCGAGCAATGAGCAGTTCTTC. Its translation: CASSPTSARWASNEQFF.

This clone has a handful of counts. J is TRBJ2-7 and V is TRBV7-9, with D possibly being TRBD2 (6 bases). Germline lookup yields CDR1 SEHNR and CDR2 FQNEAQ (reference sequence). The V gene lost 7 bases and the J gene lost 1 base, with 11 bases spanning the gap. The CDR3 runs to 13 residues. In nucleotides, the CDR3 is TGTGCCAGCATGCGGGACCGATCCTACGAGCAGTACGTC. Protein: CASMRDRSYEQYV.

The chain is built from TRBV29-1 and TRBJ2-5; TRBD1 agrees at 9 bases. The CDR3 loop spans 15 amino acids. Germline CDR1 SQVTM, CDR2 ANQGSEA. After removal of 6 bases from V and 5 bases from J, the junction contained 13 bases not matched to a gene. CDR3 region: CSVVHYRGRGETQYF. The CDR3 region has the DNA TGCAGCGTCGTTCACTACAGGGGGCGCGGGGAGACCCAGTACTTC.

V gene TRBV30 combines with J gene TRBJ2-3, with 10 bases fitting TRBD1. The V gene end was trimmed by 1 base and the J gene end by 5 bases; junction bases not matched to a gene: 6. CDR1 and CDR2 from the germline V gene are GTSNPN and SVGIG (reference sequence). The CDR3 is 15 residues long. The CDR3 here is CAWSAGTGVRDTQYF. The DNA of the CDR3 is TGTGCCTGGAGTGCCGGGACAGGGGTGCGAGATACGCAGTATTTT.

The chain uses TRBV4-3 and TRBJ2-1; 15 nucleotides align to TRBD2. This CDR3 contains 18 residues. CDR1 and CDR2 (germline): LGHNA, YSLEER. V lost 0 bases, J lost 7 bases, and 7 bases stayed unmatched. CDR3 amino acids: CASSQDYGLAGGRNEQFF. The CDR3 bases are TGCGCCAGCAGCCAAGACTACGGACTAGCGGGAGGGAGGAATGAGCAGTTCTTC.

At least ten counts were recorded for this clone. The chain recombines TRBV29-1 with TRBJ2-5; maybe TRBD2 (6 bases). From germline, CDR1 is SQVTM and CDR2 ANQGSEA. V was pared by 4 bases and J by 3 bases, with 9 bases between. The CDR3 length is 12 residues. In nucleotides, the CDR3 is TGCAGCGTTGCGGGACTGAAAGAGACCCAGTACTTC. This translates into CSVAGLKETQYF.

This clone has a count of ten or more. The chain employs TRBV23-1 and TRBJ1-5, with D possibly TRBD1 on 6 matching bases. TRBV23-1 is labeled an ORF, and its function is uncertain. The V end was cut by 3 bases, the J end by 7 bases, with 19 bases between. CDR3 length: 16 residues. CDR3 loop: CASSHLGTPRYQPQHF. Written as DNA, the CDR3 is TGCGCCAGCAGTCACCTCGGGACACCTAGGTACCAGCCCCAGCATTTT.

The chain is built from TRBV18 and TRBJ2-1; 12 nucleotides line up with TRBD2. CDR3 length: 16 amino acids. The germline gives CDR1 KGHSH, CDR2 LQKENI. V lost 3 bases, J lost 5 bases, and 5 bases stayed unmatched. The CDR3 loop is CASSPGTSGQNNEQFF. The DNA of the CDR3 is TGTGCCAGCTCACCGGGGACTAGCGGGCAGAACAATGAGCAGTTCTTC.

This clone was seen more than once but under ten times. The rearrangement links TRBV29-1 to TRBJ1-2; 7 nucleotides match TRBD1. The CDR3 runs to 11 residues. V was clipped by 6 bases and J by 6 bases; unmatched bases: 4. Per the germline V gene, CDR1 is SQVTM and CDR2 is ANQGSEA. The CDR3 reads CSVAGTDGYTF. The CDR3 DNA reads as TGCAGCGTCGCAGGGACAGATGGCTACACCTTC.